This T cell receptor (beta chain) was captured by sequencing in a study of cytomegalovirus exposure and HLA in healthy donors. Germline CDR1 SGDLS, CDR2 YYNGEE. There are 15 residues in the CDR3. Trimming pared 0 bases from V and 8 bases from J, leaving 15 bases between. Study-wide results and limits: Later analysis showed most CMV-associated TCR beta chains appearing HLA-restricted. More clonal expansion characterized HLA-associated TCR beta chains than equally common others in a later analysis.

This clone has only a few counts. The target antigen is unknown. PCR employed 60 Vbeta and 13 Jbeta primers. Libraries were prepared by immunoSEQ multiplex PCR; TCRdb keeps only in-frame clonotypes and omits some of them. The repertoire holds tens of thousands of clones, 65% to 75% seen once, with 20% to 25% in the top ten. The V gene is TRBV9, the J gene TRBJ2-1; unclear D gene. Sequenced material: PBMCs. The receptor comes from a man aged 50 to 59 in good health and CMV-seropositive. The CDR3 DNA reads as TGTGCCAGCAGCGTAGATCCCCTACCGTCGGATGAGCAGTTCTTC. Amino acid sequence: CASSVDPLPSDEQFF.